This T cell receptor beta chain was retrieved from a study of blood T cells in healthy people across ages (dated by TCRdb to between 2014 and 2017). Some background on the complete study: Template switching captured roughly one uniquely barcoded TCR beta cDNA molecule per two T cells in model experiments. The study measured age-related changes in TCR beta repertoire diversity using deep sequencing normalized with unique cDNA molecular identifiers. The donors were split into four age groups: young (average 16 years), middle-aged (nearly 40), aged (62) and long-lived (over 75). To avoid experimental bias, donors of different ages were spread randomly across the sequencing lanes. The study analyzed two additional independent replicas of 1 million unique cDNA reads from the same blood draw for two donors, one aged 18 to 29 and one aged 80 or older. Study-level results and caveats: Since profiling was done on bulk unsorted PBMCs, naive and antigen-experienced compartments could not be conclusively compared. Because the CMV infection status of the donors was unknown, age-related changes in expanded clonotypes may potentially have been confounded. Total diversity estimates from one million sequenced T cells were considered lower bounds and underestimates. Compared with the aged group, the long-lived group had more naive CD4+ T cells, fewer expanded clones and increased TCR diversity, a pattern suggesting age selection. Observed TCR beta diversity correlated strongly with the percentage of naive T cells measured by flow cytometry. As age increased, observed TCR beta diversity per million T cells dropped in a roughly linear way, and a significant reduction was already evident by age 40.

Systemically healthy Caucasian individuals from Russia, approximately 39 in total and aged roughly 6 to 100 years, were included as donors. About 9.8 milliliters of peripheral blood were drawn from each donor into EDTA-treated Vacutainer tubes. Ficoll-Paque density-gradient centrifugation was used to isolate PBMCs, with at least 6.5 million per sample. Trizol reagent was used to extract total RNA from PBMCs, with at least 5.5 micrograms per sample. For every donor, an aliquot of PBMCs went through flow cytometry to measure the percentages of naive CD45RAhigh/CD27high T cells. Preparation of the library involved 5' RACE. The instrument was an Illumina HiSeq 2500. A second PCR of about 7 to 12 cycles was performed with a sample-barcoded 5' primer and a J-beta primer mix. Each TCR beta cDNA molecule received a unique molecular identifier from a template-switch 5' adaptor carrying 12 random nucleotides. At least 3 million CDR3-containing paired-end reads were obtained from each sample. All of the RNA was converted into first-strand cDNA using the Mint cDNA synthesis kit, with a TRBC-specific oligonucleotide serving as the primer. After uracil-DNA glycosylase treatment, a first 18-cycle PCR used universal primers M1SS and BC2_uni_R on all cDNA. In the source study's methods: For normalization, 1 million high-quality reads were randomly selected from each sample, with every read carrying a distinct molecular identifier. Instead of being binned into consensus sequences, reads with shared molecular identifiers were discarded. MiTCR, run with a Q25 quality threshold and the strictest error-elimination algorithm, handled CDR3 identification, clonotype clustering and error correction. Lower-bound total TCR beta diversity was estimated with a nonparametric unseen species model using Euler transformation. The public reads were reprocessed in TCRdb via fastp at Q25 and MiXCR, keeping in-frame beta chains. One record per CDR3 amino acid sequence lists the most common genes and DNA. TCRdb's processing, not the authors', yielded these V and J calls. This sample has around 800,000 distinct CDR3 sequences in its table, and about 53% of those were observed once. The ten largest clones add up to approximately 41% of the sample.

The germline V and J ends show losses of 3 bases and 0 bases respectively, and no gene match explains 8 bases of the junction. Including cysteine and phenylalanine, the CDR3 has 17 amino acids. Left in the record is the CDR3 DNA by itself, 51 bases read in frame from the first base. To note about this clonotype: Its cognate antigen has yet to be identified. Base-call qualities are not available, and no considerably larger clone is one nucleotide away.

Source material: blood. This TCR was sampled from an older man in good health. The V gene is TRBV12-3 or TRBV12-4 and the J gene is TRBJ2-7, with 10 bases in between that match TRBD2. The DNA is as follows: TGTGCCAGCAGTTTGTCTAGCGGGAGTCTAGGCTCCTACGAGCAGTACTTC. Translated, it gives CASSLSSGSLGSYEQYF.